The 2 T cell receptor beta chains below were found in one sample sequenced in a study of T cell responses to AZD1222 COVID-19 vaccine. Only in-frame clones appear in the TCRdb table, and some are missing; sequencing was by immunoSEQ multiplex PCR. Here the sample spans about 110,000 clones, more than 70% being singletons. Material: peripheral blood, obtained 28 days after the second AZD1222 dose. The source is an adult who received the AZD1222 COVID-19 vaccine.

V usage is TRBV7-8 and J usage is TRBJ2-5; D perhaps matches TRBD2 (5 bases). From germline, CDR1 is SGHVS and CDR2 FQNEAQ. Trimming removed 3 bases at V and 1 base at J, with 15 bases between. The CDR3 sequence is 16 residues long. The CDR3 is CASSFHPDSSQETQYF. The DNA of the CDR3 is TGTGCCAGCAGCTTCCACCCGGACTCGTCCCAAGAGACCCAGTACTTC.

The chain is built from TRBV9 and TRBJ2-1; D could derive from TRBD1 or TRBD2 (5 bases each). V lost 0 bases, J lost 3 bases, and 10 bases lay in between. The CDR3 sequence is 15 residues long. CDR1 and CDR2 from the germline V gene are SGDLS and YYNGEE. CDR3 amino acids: CASSVGGEGYNEQFF. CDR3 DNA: TGTGCCAGCAGCGTAGGAGGGGAAGGCTACAATGAGCAGTTCTTC.